These 5 T cell receptor beta chains were sequenced from one sample in a study of metastatic and nonmetastatic thyroid tumors. TCRdb reanalyzed the PCR reads with MiXCR. Seen here are tens of thousands of clones, approximately 25% observed once, and the top ten hold about 10%. Patients were all untreated before their thyroid surgery. Sequences were obtained from blood. All receptors come from a female donor with papillary thyroid cancer or a benign thyroid nodule (not recorded which). Some clones in this sample may be carry-over from other donors' samples.

This clone showed up many times. The chain is built from TRBV2 and TRBJ2-7, with TRBD2 matching 7 bases. The V and J ends lost 4 bases and 0 bases, in that order; junction bases with no gene match: 3. CDR3 length: 14 residues. In germline, CDR1 is SNHLY, CDR2 FYNNEI. The CDR3 DNA sequence: TGTGCCAGCAGTGTGAGCGGGGTCTCCTACGAGCAGTACTTC. Translated, it gives CASSVSGVSYEQYF.

This clone was detected ten times or more. The V call is TRBV5-1, the J call TRBJ2-2; a possible D gene is TRBD1 (5 bases). There are 13 residues in the CDR3. Trimming shortened V by 4 bases and J by 6 bases, and 10 bases separated the two germline ends. Germline loops: CDR1 SGHRS, CDR2 YFSETQ. The CDR3: CASSLDISGELFF. CDR3 in DNA: TGCGCCAGCAGCCTGGACATCTCCGGGGAGCTGTTTTTT.

Within the sample, this clone is medium-sized (0.01 to 0.1%). The V and J genes are TRBV6-1 and TRBJ2-7; 8 nucleotides agree with TRBD2. From germline, CDR1 is MNHNS and CDR2 SASEGT. V was clipped by 5 bases and J by 1 base; unmatched bases: 7. The CDR3 is made up of 15 amino acids. The chain's CDR3 is CASSPSGTRSYEQYF. CDR3 nucleotide sequence: TGTGCCAGCAGTCCCTCCGGGACTAGATCCTACGAGCAGTACTTC.

This clone has a handful of counts. The chain joins TRBV27 to TRBJ2-7, with a possible D match to TRBD1 (6 bases). Between the trimmed V and J ends, which lost 6 bases and 5 bases, there was a span of 17 bases. CDR3 length: 14 residues. CDR1 MNHEY and CDR2 SMNVEV come from the germline V gene (reference sequence). The CDR3 spells CASSPSQGYHEQYF. The CDR3 DNA sequence: TGTGCCAGCAGCCCCTCTCAGGGGTACCACGAGCAGTACTTC.

The chain carries TRBV28 and TRBJ2-1; D is unclear. Trimming removed 6 bases from V and 0 bases from J, with 12 bases in between. This CDR3 is built from 15 residues. In germline, CDR1 is MDHEN, CDR2 SYDVKM. CDR3 sequence (DNA): TGTGCCAGCAGCCTCGTCCCTAGCTCCTACAATGAGCAGTTCTTC. It translates to CASSLVPSSYNEQFF. Drawing the rest from reference TRBV28 and TRBJ2-1, the complete variable domain is DVKVTQSSRYLVKRTGEKVFLECVQDMDHENMFWYRQDPGLGLRLIYFSYDVKMKEKGDIPEGYSVSREKKERFSLILESASTNQTSMYLCASSLVPSSYNEQFFGPGTRLTVL.